This T cell receptor beta chain was identified in a study of response to subunit inactivated influenza vaccine. In germline, CDR1 is DFQATT, CDR2 SNEGSKA (reference sequence). This CDR3 has 13 residues. Trimming at V came to 6 bases and at J to 2 bases, leaving 5 bases not matched to a gene. Using its own MiXCR run on the RT-PCR reads, TCRdb lists one record per CDR3 protein. The repertoire holds some 520,000 distinct CDR3 sequences, with 15% to 20% as singletons. The receptor comes from a man in his fifties or sixties who received an inactivated influenza vaccine. The V call is TRBV20-1, the J call TRBJ2-3; 7 bases agree with TRBD2. Sequenced material: CD4+ T cells sorted from PBMCs, taken less than 25 months after vaccination. CDR3 sequence reads: CSARTRATDTQYF. DNA of the CDR3: TGCAGTGCCAGGACTAGAGCCACAGATACGCAGTATTTT.